This passage covers 6 T cell receptor beta chains from one sample sequenced in a study of response to subunit inactivated influenza vaccine (dated by TCRdb to the late 2010s). The library relied on RT-PCR. Sequencing took place on an Illumina HiSeq 2500. The raw public reads went through TCRdb reprocessing: fastp at Q25, MiXCR clone calling, in-frame beta chains kept. Rows are combined by CDR3 protein, so each entry shows the most common genes and DNA. Across this sample there are some 190,000 distinct CDR3 sequences, with around 14% seen only once. The ten largest clones take up about 25% of the sample. The sample here was CD8+ T cells sorted from PBMCs, taken 4 to 6 days after vaccination. These receptors were obtained from a middle-aged man who received an inactivated influenza vaccine. Donor details come from another sample of the same person, matched by shared clones.

This clonotype was picked up a small number of times. V usage is TRBV9 and J usage is TRBJ1-1, with D possibly TRBD1 on 5 matching bases. V was pared by 3 bases and J by 3 bases, with 18 bases between. This CDR3 has 16 residues. Germline CDR1 is SGDLS and CDR2 is YYNGEE. CDR3 sequence: CASSASTSGTDTEAFF. The CDR3 nucleotides are TGTGCCAGCAGCGCCAGCACCTCCGGGACTGACACTGAAGCTTTCTTT. Complete variable domain (other parts from reference TRBV9 and TRBJ1-1): DSGVTQTPKHLITATGQRVTLRCSPRSGDLSVYWYQQSLDQGLQFLIQYYNGEERAKGNILERFSAQQFPDLHSELNLSSLELGDSALYFCASSASTSGTDTEAFFGQGTRLTVV.

This clonotype has at least ten counts. The chain couples TRBV24-1 to TRBJ2-5; tentative D call: TRBD1 (6 bases). Germline-derived CDR1 and CDR2 are KGHDR and SFDVKD. The CDR3 consists of 13 residues. Trimming took off 4 bases at V and 5 bases at J, with 10 bases between the two ends. The chain's CDR3 is CATSDRGYETQYF. CDR3 nucleotide sequence: TGTGCCACCAGTGACAGGGGATACGAGACCCAGTACTTC.

The sample holds a few counts of this clonotype. This chain links TRBV12-3 or TRBV12-4 with TRBJ1-2, with D perhaps matching TRBD1 (5 bases). CDR3 size: 13 residues. Trimming took off 3 bases at V and 2 bases at J, with 7 bases between the two ends. The CDR3 here is CASSLTENYGYTF. DNA for the CDR3: TGTGCCAGCAGTTTGACAGAAAACTATGGCTACACCTTC.

This chain links TRBV9 with TRBJ2-3; TRBD2 is a possible D gene (5 bases). Germline lookup yields CDR1 SGDLS and CDR2 YYNGEE. The CDR3 is made up of 15 amino acids. The V end lost 3 bases, the J end lost 2 bases, and 13 bases lay between the germline ends. For the CDR3, the DNA is TGTGCCAGCAGCGCAGGACTCTACTACACAGATACGCAGTATTTT. Translated, it gives CASSAGLYYTDTQYF.

The chain recombines TRBV11-1 with TRBJ2-6, with a possible D match to TRBD2 (6 bases). Germline V lookup: CDR1 SGHAT, CDR2 FQDESV (reference sequence). The V end was cut by 5 bases, the J end by 0 bases, with 23 bases between. This CDR3 is built from 20 residues. The CDR3 spells CASSALGGIGFGSGANVLTF. CDR3 in DNA: TGTGCCAGCAGCGCCCTCGGCGGGATAGGGTTCGGCTCTGGGGCCAACGTCCTGACTTTC.

This clonotype came up a few times. J is TRBJ2-7 and V is TRBV9; 8 bases agree with TRBD1. Germline-derived CDR1 and CDR2 are SGDLS and YYNGEE. The CDR3 loop spans 15 amino acids. Losses at the gene ends were 2 bases for V and 4 bases for J; bases not matched to a gene: 8. In DNA, the CDR3 is TGTGCCAGCAGCGTTTCCGGTGGACAGGGTTACGAGCAGTACTTC. As protein: CASSVSGGQGYEQYF.